This TCR beta chain emerged from a study of T cell changes during pregnancy in multiple sclerosis. V lost 8 bases, J lost 3 bases, and 14 bases lay in between. This CDR3 spans 14 amino acids. From germline, CDR1 is ENHRY and CDR2 SYGVKD. Repertoires were generated with immunoSEQ multiplex PCR, while TCRdb's copy carries only in-frame clones and drops some. The sample consists of 60,000 or so clones, roughly 90% of them appearing once. The source of this sequence is a female donor with multiple sclerosis, enrolled in a pregnancy study. Sequences were derived from peripheral blood, sampled before pregnancy. The chain carries TRBV10-3 and TRBJ2-4; no firm D call. The CDR3 nucleotides are TGTGCCATCCAACAGAGTTTGGTCAAAAACATTCAGTACTTC. This gives the protein CAIQQSLVKNIQYF.